These T cell receptor beta chains were read from a single sample in a study of T cell responses to AZD1222 COVID-19 vaccine. TCRdb's table, derived via immunoSEQ multiplex PCR, lists solely in-frame clones and lacks some. The repertoire holds under 200,000 clones, with around 90% as singletons. The material was peripheral blood, obtained 28 days after the second dose of the MenACWY control vaccine. These receptors all stem from an adult who received the MenACWY meningococcal vaccine as a control. Each CDR3 is given with its conserved first and last residue. The D gene is left open where the match is weak. Expanded clones are given a class, and other clones once, few, many or no size at all.

TRBV5-1	TRBJ2-7	-	-	TGCGCCAGCAGCGTCCCCAAGGGAGGAGGGAGAGCCTTCTTATACGAGCAGTACTTC	CASSVPKGGGRAFLYEQYF
TRBV5-1	TRBJ1-6	-	-	TGCGCCAGCAGCCCCGGGGACGGGAGAAATTCACCCCTCCACTTT	CASSPGDGRNSPLHF
TRBV11-2	TRBJ1-2	-	-	TGTGCCAGCAGCTTAAGGGTGACTCAATTTGCGGGGGGCTACACCTTC	CASSLRVTQFAGGYTF
TRBV19	TRBJ1-6	-	TRBD1	TGTGCCAGTATGGGGACAGGACTACGCTCACCCCTCCACTTT	CASMGTGLRSPLHF
TRBV29-1	TRBJ2-1	-	TRBD2	TGCAGCGTTTCTAGCGGGTCATACAATGAGCAGTTCTTC	CSVSSGSYNEQFF
TRBV19	TRBJ2-2	-	-	TGTGCCAGTAAGGGCAACTCGAACACCGGGGAGCTGTTTTTT	CASKGNSNTGELFF
TRBV28	TRBJ1-2	-	TRBD1	TGTGCCAGCAGCCAAGGGACAGGGGGTAGCTATGGCTACACCTTC	CASSQGTGGSYGYTF
TRBV7-2	TRBJ2-2	-	-	TGTGCCAGCACCGGAAGCGCCTTGGGGACCGGGGAGCTGTTTTTT	CASTGSALGTGELFF
TRBV5-1	TRBJ1-4	-	TRBD1	TGCGCCAGCAGCTCGGAGACGAGCCCGGGACAGGGGAGAGAAAAACTGTTTTTT	CASSSETSPGQGREKLFF
TRBV6-4	TRBJ2-1	-	TRBD2	TGTGCCAGCAGCCCATTGGGACTAGCGGGAGATGCTTGGTCCTACAATGAGCAGTTCTTC	CASSPLGLAGDAWSYNEQFF
TRBV30	TRBJ1-5	once	-	TGTGCCTGGAGCCCGGGAAGCGATCAGCCCCAGCATTTT	CAWSPGSDQPQHF
TRBV14	TRBJ1-1	-	-	TGTGCCAGCGGACCTTTGACAGGTCTCACTGAAGCTTTCTTT	CASGPLTGLTEAFF
TRBV25-1	TRBJ2-3	-	TRBD2	TGTGCCAGCAGTCCCGGAGGGACTAACACAGATACGCAGTATTTT	CASSPGGTNTDTQYF
TRBV11-2	TRBJ2-1	-	-	TGTGCCAGCAGCTTTTTGAGTTGGCCTAGGGGTGGGGATGAGCAGTTCTTC	CASSFLSWPRGGDEQFF
TRBV6-6	TRBJ1-6	-	TRBD1	TGTGCCAGCAGCCCAAAGACAGGGATCAATTCACCCCTCCACTTT	CASSPKTGINSPLHF
TRBV29-1	TRBJ2-1	-	TRBD2	TGCAGCGTTGAGGGACTAGCGGACGAGCGGTTCTTC	CSVEGLADERFF
TRBV19	TRBJ1-4	-	-	TGTGCCAGTAGTTGGTTGAGGCAGCCGAATGAAAAACTGTTTTTT	CASSWLRQPNEKLFF
TRBV7-9	TRBJ2-1	once	-	TGTGCCAGCAGCTTGGACACCCGGGGTGAGCAGTTCTTC	CASSLDTRGEQFF
TRBV7-9	TRBJ1-1	-	-	TGTGCCAGCAGCTTAGGGGGAGGAATGAACACTGAAGCTTTCTTT	CASSLGGGMNTEAFF
TRBV28	TRBJ1-1	-	TRBD1	TGTGCCAGCAGTACACCTGCCGGGACAGGGAACACTGAAGCTTTCTTT	CASSTPAGTGNTEAFF
TRBV3-1/TRBV3-2	TRBJ2-2	-	-	TGTGCCAGCAGCCAAGCGCGGGGAACTCTCGGGGAGCTGTTTTTT	CASSQARGTLGELFF
TRBV29-1	TRBJ1-3	-	-	TGCAGCGTTGGTATGGGCGGGGTGGCTGGAAACACCATATATTTT	CSVGMGGVAGNTIYF
TRBV27	TRBJ2-1	-	TRBD2	TGTGCCAGCAGTCCCTTTATTGCGGCTAGCGGGAGGCTAGACAATGAGCAGTTCTTC	CASSPFIAASGRLDNEQFF
TRBV7-3	TRBJ1-1	-	-	TGTGCCAGCAGCTTAAAGGGAGGCAGGGAAGCTTTCTTT	CASSLKGGREAFF
TRBV28	TRBJ2-1	once	-	TGTGCCAGCAGGGGGGTGACAGTAATTCCCTACAATGAGCAGTTCTTC	CASRGVTVIPYNEQFF
TRBV7-6	TRBJ2-3	-	-	TGTGCCAGCAGCTTAGGGGCAGCTTCAAGCACAGATACGCAGTATTTT	CASSLGAASSTDTQYF
TRBV11-3	TRBJ2-1	-	-	TGTGCCAGCAGCATTAGTCCGGACAGTTACAATGAGCAGTTCTTC	CASSISPDSYNEQFF
TRBV28	TRBJ1-1	-	-	TGTGCCAGCAGTTTATATCCAGGGAACACTGAAGCTTTCTTT	CASSLYPGNTEAFF
TRBV24-1	TRBJ1-4	-	-	TGTGCCACCGGAGGGGGAGCTAATGAAAAACTGTTTTTT	CATGGGANEKLFF
TRBV15	TRBJ2-3	-	TRBD2	TGTGCCACCAGCAGAGCCCCCCAGCGGGGCCCACTAGATACGCAGTATTTT	CATSRAPQRGPLDTQYF
TRBV27	TRBJ1-4	-	-	TGTGCCAGCAGTTTGGGGCAGGGGTACGGGTCTAATGAAAAACTGTTTTTT	CASSLGQGYGSNEKLFF
TRBV20-1	TRBJ1-2	-	-	TGCAGTGCCACCCCCAACTATGGCTACACCTTC	CSATPNYGYTF
TRBV19	TRBJ2-6	-	-	TGTGCCGCCGCGATCCGCTCTGGGGCCAACGTCCTGACTTTC	CAAAIRSGANVLTF
TRBV28	TRBJ1-4	-	-	TGTGCCAGCAAAGGGGGAGAAAAACTGTTTTTT	CASKGGEKLFF
TRBV30	TRBJ2-5	-	TRBD1	TGTGCCTGGAGCCAAACAGGGGGCGAGACCCAGTACTTC	CAWSQTGGETQYF
TRBV6-5	TRBJ2-1	-	TRBD1	TGTGCCAGCAGCCGGGACAGGGGTGTCAATGAGCAGTTCTTC	CASSRDRGVNEQFF
TRBV7-9	TRBJ1-4	-	-	TGTGCCAGCAGCTTAGCGAGTGAAAAACTGTTTTTT	CASSLASEKLFF
TRBV4-3	TRBJ2-7	-	-	TGCGCCAGCAGCCAAGACCGAGGGGCATACGAGCAGTACTTC	CASSQDRGAYEQYF
TRBV5-8	TRBJ1-4	-	TRBD1	TGTGCCAGCAGCCGGGACAGCCAAATTTTTCTAAATGAAAAACTGTTTTTT	CASSRDSQIFLNEKLFF
TRBV28	TRBJ2-7	-	TRBD2	TGTGCCAGCCTACCCCTACTAGCGGGGACCGAAAGCTCCTACGAGCAGTACTTC	CASLPLLAGTESSYEQYF
TRBV18	TRBJ1-1	-	-	TGTGCCAGCTCACCATCCGACACTGAAGCTTTCTTT	CASSPSDTEAFF
TRBV28	TRBJ1-6	-	TRBD1	TGTGCCAGCAGTACGATAGGGGGCATTTTGTCACCCCTCCACTTT	CASSTIGGILSPLHF
TRBV28	TRBJ1-1	-	-	TGTGCCAGCAGTTTAGGTTGGGCGGGTGAAGCTTTCTTT	CASSLGWAGEAFF
TRBV5-1	TRBJ1-5	-	-	TGCGCCAGCAGCTTGGCAGGGAGCAATCAGCCCCAGCATTTT	CASSLAGSNQPQHF
TRBV2	TRBJ2-1	-	-	TGTGCCAGCAGGAAGCCGGAGGCCTACAATGAGCAGTTCTTC	CASRKPEAYNEQFF
TRBV27	TRBJ2-5	-	-	TGTGCCAGCAGTTTATCGTCTAGCCTAGAGACCCAGTACTTC	CASSLSSSLETQYF
TRBV28	TRBJ2-3	once	TRBD1	TGTGCCAGCAGTGTACCGAGGGGGCGCACAGATACGCAGTATTTT	CASSVPRGRTDTQYF
TRBV29-1	TRBJ1-4	-	-	TGCAGCGTTGAAGTACAGCTTAATGAAAAACTGTTTTTT	CSVEVQLNEKLFF
TRBV6-4	TRBJ1-1	-	TRBD1	TGTGCCAGCAGACAGGGGGCGAACACTGAAGCTTTCTTT	CASRQGANTEAFF
TRBV5-1	TRBJ1-3	-	-	TGCGCCAGCAGCTTTTCGGGGTCCGGAAACACCATATATTTT	CASSFSGSGNTIYF
TRBV4-3	TRBJ2-2	few	-	TGCGCCAGCAGCCAAGATGTCGGCGGGGGCGGCTCCGGGGAGCTGTTTTTT	CASSQDVGGGGSGELFF
TRBV4-2	TRBJ2-1	once	TRBD2	TGTGCCAGCAGCCAAGCTCCCCTAGCGGTCTCCTACAATGAGCAGTTCTTC	CASSQAPLAVSYNEQFF
TRBV5-4	TRBJ2-3	-	-	TGTGCCAGCAGCCGGGACCCCAGAGAAACAGATACGCAGTATTTT	CASSRDPRETDTQYF
TRBV29-1	TRBJ2-5	-	-	TGCAGCGTTTCCTTAGATGCGGAGACCCAGTACTTC	CSVSLDAETQYF
TRBV30	TRBJ1-2	-	-	TGTGCCTGGAGGCCCGCGGTTAACTATGGCTACACCTTC	CAWRPAVNYGYTF
TRBV24-1	TRBJ2-1	-	TRBD1	TGTGCCACCAGTGACACGACAGGGTTCTCCTACAATGAGCAGTTCTTC	CATSDTTGFSYNEQFF
TRBV14	TRBJ2-7	-	-	TGTGCCAGCTCCCAGGGGCTAGGCACCTCCAAGTACTTC	CASSQGLGTSKYF
TRBV3-1/TRBV3-2	TRBJ2-1	-	TRBD2	TGTGCCAGCAGCCAAGTTTATGGGACTAGCGGATACAATGAGCAGTTCTTC	CASSQVYGTSGYNEQFF
TRBV5-6	TRBJ2-3	-	-	TGTGCCAGCAGCTTGGTAGTGGGGGATACGCAGTATTTT	CASSLVVGDTQYF